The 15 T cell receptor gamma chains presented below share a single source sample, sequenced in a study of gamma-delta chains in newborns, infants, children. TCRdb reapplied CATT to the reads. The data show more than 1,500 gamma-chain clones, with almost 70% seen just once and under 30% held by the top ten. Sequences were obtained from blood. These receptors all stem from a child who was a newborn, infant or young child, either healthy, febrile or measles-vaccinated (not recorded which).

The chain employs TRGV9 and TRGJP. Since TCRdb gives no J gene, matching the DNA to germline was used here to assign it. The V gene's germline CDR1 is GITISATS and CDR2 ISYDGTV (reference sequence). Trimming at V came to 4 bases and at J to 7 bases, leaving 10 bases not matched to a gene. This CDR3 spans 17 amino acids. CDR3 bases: TGTGCCTTGTGGGAAATAAGCAACGAGTTGGGCAAAAAAATCAAGGTATTT. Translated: CALWEISNELGKKIKVF.

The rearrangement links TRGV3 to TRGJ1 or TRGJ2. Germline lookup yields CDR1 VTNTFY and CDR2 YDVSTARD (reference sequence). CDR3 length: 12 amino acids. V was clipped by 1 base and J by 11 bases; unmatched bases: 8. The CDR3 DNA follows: TGTGCCACCTGGGACAGACTGAGGGAGAAACTCTTT. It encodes CATWDRLREKLF.

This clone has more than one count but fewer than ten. The CDR3 bases are TGTGCCTTGTGGGGCCACCAAGAGTTGGGCAAAAAAATCAAGGTATTT. Protein product: CALWGHQELGKKIKVF. The chain joins TRGV9 to TRGJP. The J gene was not available in TCRdb and was assigned here by matching the DNA to germline segments. The CDR3 is 16 residues long. The trim removed 5 bases at V and 4 bases at J, leaving 5 bases unmatched. The germline V gene encodes CDR1 GITISATS and CDR2 ISYDGTV (reference sequence).

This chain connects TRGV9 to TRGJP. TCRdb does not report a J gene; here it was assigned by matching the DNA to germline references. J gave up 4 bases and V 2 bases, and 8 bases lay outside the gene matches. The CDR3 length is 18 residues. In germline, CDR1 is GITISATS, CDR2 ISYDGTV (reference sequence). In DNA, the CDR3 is TGTGCCTTGTGGGAGGCCGGGTTTCAAGAGTTGGGCAAAAAAATCAAGGTATTT. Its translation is CALWEAGFQELGKKIKVF.

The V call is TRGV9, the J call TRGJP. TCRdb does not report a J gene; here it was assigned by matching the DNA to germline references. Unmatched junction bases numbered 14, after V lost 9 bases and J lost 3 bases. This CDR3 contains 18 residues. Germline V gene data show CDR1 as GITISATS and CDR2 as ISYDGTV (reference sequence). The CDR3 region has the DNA TGTGCCTTGCGGGCAGAGGCCCCGCAAGAGTTGGGCAAAAAAATCAAGGTATTT. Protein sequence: CALRAEAPQELGKKIKVF.

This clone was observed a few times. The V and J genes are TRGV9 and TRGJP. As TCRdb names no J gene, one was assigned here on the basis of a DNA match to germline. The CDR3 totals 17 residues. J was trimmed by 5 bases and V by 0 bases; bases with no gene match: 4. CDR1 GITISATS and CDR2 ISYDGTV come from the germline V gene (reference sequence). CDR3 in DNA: TGTGCCTTGTGGGAGGTGTCGGAAGAGTTGGGCAAAAAAATCAAGGTATTT. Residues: CALWEVSEELGKKIKVF.

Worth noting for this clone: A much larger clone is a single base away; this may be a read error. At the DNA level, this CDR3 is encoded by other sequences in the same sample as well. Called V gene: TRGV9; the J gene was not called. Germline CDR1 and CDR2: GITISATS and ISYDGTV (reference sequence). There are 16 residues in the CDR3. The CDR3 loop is CALWEVHELGKKIKVF. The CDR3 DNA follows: TGTGCCTTGTGGGAGGTGCACGAGTTGGGCAAAAAAATAAAGGTATTT.

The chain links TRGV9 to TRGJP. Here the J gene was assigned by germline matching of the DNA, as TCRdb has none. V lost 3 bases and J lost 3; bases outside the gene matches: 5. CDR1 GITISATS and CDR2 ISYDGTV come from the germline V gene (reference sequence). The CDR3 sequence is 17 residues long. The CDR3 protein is CALWEPTQELGKKIKVF. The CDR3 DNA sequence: TGTGCCTTGTGGGAGCCGACGCAAGAGTTGGGCAAAAAAATCAAGGTATTT.

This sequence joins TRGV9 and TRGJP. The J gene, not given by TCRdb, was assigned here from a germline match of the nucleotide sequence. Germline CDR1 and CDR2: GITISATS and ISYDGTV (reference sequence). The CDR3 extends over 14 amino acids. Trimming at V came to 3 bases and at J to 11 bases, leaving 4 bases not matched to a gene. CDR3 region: CALWEPVGKKIKVF. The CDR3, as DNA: TGTGCCTTGTGGGAGCCCGTGGGCAAAAAAATCAAGGTATTT.

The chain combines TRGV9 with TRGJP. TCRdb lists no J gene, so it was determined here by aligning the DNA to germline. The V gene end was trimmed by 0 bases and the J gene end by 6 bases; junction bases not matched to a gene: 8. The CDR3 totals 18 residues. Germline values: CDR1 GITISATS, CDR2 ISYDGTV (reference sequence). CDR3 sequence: CALWEVHRTELGKKIKVF. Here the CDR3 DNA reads TGTGCCTTGTGGGAGGTGCATCGGACAGAGTTGGGCAAAAAAATCAAGGTATTT.

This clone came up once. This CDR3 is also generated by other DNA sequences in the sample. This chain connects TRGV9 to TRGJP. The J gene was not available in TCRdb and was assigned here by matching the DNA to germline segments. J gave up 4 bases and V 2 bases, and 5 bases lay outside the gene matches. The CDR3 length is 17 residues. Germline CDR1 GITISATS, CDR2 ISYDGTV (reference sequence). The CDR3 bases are TGTGCCTTGTGGGAGGACCGTCAAGAGTTGGGCAAAAAAATCAAGGTATTT. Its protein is CALWEDRQELGKKIKVF.

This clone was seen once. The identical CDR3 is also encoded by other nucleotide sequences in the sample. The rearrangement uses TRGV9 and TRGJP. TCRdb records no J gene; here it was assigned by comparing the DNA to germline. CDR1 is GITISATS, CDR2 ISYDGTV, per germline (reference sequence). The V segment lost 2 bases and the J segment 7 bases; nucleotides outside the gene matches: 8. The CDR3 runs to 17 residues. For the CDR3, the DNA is TGTGCCTTGTGGGAGGCTGGTGGGGAGTTGGGCAAAAAAATCAAGGTATTT. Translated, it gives CALWEAGGELGKKIKVF.

CDR3 residues: CALWTRGELGKKIKVF. CDR3 in DNA: TGTGCCTTGTGGACCCGCGGAGAGTTGGGCAAAAAAATCAAGGTATTT. The chain combines TRGV9 with TRGJP. The J gene, absent from TCRdb, was called here by matching the DNA to germline. Germline CDR1 and CDR2: GITISATS and ISYDGTV (reference sequence). Unmatched junction bases numbered 8, after V lost 6 bases and J lost 6 bases. The CDR3 spans 16 residues.

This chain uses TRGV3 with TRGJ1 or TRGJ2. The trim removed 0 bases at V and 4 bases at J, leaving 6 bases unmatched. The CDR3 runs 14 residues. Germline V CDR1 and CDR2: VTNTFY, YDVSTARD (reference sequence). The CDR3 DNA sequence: TGTGCCACCTGGGACAGGCATCGGTATTATAAGAAACTCTTT. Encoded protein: CATWDRHRYYKKLF.

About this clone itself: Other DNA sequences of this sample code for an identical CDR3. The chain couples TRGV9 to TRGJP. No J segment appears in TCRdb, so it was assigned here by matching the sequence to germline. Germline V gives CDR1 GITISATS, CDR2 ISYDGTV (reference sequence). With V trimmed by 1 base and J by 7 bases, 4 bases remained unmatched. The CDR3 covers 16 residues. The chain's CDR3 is CALWEVGELGKKIKVF. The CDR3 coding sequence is TGTGCCTTGTGGGAGGTAGGGGAGTTGGGCAAAAAAATCAAGGTATTT.